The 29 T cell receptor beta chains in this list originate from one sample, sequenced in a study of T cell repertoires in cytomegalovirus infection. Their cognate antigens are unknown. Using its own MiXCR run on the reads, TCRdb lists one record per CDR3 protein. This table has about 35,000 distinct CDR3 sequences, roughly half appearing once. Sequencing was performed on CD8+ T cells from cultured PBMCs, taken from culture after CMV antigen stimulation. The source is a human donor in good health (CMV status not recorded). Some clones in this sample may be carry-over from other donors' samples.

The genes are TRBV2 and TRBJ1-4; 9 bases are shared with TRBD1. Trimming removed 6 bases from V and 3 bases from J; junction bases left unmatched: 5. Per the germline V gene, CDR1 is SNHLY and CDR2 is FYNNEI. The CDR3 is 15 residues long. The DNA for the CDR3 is TGTGCCAGCAGGGCCGGGACAGGGTCTAATGAAAAACTGTTTTTT. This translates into CASRAGTGSNEKLFF.

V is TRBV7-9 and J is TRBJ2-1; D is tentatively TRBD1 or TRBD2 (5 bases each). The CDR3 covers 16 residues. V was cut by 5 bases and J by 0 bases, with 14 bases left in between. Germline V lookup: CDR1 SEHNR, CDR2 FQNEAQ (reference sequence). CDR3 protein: CASSGGIGGSYNEQFF. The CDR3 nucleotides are TGTGCCAGCAGCGGGGGAATCGGCGGCTCCTACAATGAGCAGTTCTTC.

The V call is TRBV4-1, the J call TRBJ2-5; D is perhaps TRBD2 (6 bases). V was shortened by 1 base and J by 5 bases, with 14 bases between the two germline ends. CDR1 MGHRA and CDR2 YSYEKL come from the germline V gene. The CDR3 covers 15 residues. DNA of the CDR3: TGCGCCAGCAGCCAAGTTCCAAGCCGGGGGGAGACCCAGTACTTC. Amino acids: CASSQVPSRGETQYF.

The CDR3 loop reads CASSSRLAGATDTQYF. In nucleotides, the CDR3 is TGTGCCAGCAGCTCTAGACTAGCGGGGGCCACAGATACGCAGTATTTT. This rearrangement joins TRBV11-2 to TRBJ2-3, with 12 positions matching TRBD2. The junction had 4 bases not matched to a gene; V was cut back by 4 bases and J by 2 bases. Germline V CDR1 and CDR2: SGHAT, FQNNGV. The CDR3 sequence is 16 residues long.

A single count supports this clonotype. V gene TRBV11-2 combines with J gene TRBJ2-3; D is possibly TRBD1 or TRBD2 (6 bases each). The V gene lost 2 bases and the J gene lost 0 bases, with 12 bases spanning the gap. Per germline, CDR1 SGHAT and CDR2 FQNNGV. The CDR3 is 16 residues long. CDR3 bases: TGTGCCAGCAGCTTAAATCTAGGGGGGAGCACAGATACGCAGTATTTT. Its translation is CASSLNLGGSTDTQYF.

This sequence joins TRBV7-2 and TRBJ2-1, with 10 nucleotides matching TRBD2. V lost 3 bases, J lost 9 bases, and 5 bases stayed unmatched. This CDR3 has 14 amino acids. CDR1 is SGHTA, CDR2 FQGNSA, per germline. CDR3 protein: CASSFSGGDPEQFF. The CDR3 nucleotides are TGTGCCAGCAGCTTCAGCGGGGGGGACCCTGAGCAGTTCTTC. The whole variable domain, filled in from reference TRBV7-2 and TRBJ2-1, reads GAGVSQSPSNKVTEKGKDVELRCDPISGHTALYWYRQSLGQGLEFLIYFQGNSAPDKSGLPSDRFSAERTGGSVSTLTIQRTQQEDSAVYLCASSFSGGDPEQFFGPGTRLTVL.

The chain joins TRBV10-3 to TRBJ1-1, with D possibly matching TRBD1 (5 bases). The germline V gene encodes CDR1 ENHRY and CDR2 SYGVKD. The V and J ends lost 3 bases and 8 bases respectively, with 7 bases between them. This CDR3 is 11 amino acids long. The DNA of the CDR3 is TGTGCCATCAGTGACGGGGCGGAAGCTTTCTTT. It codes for CAISDGAEAFF.

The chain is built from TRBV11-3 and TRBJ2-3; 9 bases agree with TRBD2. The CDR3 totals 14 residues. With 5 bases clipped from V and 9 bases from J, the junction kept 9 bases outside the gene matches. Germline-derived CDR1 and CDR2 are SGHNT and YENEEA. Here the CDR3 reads CASSASGLAPTQYF. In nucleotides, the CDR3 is TGTGCCAGCAGCGCCTCGGGACTAGCCCCGACGCAGTATTTT.

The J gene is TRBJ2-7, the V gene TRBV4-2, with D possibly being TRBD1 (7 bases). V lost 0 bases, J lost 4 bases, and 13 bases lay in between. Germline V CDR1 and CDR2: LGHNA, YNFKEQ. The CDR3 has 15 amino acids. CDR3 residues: CASSQELAGGYEQYF. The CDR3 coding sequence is TGTGCCAGCAGCCAAGAGCTGGCAGGGGGGTACGAGCAGTACTTC.

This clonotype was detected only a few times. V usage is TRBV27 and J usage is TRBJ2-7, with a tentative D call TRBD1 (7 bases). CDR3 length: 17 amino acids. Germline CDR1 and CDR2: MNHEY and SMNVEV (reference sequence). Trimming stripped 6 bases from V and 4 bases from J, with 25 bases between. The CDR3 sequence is CASRTIDRVISGYEQYF. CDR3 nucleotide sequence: TGTGCCAGCAGAACAATCGACAGGGTGATAAGCGGGTACGAGCAGTACTTC.

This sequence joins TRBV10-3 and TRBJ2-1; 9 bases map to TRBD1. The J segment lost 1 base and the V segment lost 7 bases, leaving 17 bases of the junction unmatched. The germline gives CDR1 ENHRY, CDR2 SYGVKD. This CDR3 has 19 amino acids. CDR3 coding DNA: TGTGCCATCACCAAGGGGGACAGGGCGTCAGTTTCATCCTACAATGAGCAGTTCTTC. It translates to CAITKGDRASVSSYNEQFF.

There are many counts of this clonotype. Written as DNA, the CDR3 is TGTGCCAGCAGCTTAGTCTTGAGACAGGATAGCGATGAGCAGTTCTTC. Translation gives CASSLVLRQDSDEQFF. V is TRBV7-8 and J is TRBJ2-1; weak D call: TRBD1 (6 bases). CDR1 and CDR2 (germline): SGHVS, FQNEAQ. The CDR3 is made up of 16 amino acids. Trimming left V 1 base short and J 8 bases short, with 18 bases between.

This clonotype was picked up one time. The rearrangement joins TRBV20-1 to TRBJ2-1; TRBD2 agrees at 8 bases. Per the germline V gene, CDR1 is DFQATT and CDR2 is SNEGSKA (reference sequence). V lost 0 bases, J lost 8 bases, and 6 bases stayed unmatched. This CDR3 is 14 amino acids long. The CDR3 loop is CSARDPGGIYEQFF. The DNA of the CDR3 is TGCAGTGCTAGAGATCCGGGGGGGATCTATGAGCAGTTCTTC.

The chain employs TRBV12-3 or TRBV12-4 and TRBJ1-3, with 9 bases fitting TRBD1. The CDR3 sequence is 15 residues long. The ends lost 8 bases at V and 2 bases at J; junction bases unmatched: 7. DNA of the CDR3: TGTGCCAGCTATACGGACAGGGGACCTGGAAACACCATATATTTT. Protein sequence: CASYTDRGPGNTIYF.

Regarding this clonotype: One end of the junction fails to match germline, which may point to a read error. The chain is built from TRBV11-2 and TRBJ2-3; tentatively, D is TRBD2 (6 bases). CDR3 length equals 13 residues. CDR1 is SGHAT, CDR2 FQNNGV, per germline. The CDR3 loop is CACSYRLGDTQYF. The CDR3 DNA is TGTGCCTGCAGCTATAGACTAGGGGATACGCAGTATTTT.

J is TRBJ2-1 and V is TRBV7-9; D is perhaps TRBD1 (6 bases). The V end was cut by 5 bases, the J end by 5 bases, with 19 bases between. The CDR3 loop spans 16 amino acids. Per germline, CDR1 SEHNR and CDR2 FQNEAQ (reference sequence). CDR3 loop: CASSPNREFMDNEQFF. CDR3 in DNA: TGTGCCAGCAGCCCAAACAGGGAGTTTATGGACAATGAGCAGTTCTTC.

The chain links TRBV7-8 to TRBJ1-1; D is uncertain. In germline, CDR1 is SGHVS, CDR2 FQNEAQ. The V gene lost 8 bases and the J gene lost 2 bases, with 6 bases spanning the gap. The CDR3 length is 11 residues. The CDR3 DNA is TGTGCCAGCCAGGAAAACACTGAAGCTTTCTTT. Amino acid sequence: CASQENTEAFF.

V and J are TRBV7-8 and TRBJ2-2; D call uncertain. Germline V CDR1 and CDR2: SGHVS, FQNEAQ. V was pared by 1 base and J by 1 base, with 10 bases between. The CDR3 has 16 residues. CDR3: CASSLDRRRNTGELFF. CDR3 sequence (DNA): TGTGCCAGCAGCTTAGATCGGCGTAGGAACACCGGGGAGCTGTTTTTT.

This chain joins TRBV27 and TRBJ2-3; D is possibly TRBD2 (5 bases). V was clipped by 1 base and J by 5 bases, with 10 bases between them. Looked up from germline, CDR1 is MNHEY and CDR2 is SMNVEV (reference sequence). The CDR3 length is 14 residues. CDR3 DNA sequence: TGTGCCAGCAGTTTATACCCCCGGGGAGATACGCAGTATTTT. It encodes CASSLYPRGDTQYF.

This chain's CDR3 is CASSLEGTENYEQYF. The CDR3 region has the DNA TGTGCCAGCAGTTTAGAGGGGACAGAAAACTACGAGCAGTACTTC. The chain links TRBV27 to TRBJ2-7; 7 bases agree with TRBD1. Germline V gene lookup returns CDR1 MNHEY and CDR2 SMNVEV (reference sequence). V shed 2 bases, J shed 3 bases, and the junction held 7 bases outside the gene matches. This CDR3 is 15 amino acids long.

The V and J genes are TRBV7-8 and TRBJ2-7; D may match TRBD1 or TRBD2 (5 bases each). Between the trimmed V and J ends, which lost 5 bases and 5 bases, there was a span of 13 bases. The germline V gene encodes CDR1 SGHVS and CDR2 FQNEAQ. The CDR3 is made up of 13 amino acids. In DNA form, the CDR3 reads TGTGCCAGCAGCCGGACTCGGGGCGACGAGCAGTACTTC. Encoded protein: CASSRTRGDEQYF.

CDR3 DNA sequence: TGTGCCAGCAGAAAGGGTGGTGGCAATGAGCAGTTCTTC. Translated: CASRKGGGNEQFF. The chain is built from TRBV7-8 and TRBJ2-1; D is ambiguous. The CDR3 runs 13 residues. Deletions cut 6 bases from V and 6 bases from J, with 12 bases between. Germline CDR1 SGHVS, CDR2 FQNEAQ.

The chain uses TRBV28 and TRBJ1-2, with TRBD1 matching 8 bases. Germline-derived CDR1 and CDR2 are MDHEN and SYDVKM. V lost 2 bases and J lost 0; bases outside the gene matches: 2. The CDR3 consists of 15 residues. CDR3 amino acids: CASSLGQGANYGYTF. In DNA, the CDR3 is TGTGCCAGCAGTTTAGGACAGGGAGCTAACTATGGCTACACCTTC.

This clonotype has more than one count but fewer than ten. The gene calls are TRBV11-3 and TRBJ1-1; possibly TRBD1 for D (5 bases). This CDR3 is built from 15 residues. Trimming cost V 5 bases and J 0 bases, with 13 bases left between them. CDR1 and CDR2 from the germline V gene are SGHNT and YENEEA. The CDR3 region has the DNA TGTGCCAGCAGCGAGGAAGGGACCTTGAACACTGAAGCTTTCTTT. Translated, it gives CASSEEGTLNTEAFF.

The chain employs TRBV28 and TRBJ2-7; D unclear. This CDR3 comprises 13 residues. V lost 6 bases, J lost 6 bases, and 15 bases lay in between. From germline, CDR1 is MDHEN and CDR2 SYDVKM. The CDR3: CASRVGMSGEQYF. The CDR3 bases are TGTGCCAGCAGGGTGGGCATGTCGGGCGAGCAGTACTTC.

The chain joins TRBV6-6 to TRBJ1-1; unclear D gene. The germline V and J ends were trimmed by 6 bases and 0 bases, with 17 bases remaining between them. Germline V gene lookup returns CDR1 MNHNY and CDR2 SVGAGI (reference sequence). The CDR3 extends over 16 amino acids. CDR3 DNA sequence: TGTGCCAGCAGCGACCACAGAGACCCAATGAACACTGAAGCTTTCTTT. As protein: CASSDHRDPMNTEAFF.

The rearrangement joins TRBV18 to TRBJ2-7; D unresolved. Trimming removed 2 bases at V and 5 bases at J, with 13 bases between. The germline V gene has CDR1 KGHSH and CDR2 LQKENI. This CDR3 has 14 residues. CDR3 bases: TGTGCCAGCTCACCATTTATCAGGAGAGACGAGCAGTACTTC. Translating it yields CASSPFIRRDEQYF.

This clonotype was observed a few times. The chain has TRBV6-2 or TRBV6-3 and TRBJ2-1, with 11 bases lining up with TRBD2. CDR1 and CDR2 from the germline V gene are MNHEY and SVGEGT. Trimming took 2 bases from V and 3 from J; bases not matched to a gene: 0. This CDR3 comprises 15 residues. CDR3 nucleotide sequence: TGTGCCAGCAGTTACCTAGCGGGGGGCTACAATGAGCAGTTCTTC. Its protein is CASSYLAGGYNEQFF.

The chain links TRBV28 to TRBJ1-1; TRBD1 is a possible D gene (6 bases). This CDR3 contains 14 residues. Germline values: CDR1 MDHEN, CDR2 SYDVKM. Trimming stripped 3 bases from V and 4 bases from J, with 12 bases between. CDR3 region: CASSLGRGPTEAFF. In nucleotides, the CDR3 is TGTGCCAGCAGTTTGGGCAGGGGTCCCACTGAAGCTTTCTTT.